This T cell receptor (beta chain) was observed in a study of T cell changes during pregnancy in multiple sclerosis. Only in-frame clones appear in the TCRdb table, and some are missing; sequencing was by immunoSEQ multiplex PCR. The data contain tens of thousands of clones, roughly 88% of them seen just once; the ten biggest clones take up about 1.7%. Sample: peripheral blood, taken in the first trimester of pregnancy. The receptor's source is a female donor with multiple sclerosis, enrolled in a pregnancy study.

This CDR3 is CASSFKNNRQPQHF. CDR3 coding DNA: TGTGCCAGCAGTTTCAAAAACAACAGGCAGCCCCAGCATTTT. This sequence joins TRBV27 and TRBJ1-5, with a weak D call TRBD1 (5 bases). The germline V gene encodes CDR1 MNHEY and CDR2 SMNVEV (reference sequence). The CDR3 has 14 residues. Trimming pared 3 bases from V and 7 bases from J, leaving 13 bases between.